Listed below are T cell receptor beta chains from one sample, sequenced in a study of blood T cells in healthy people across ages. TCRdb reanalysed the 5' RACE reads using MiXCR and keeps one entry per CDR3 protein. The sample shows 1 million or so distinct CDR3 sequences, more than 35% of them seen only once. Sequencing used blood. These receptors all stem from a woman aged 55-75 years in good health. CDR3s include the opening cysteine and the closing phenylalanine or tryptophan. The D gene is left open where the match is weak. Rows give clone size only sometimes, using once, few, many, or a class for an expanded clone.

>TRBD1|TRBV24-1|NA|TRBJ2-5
TGTGCCACCAGTGATCCCCTCCGGGACAGTCGGGAGACCCAGTACTTC
CATSDPLRDSRETQYF
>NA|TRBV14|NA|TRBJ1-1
TGTGCCAGCAGCCAAGTCGTCGGGGGCACTGAAGCTTTCTTT
CASSQVVGGTEAFF
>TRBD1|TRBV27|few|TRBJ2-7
TGTGCCAGCAGTTTTAGGGGGTCCGGGGACAGGGCAACCTACGAGCAGTACTTC
CASSFRGSGDRATYEQYF
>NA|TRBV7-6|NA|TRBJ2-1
TGTGCCAGCAGCCATCACGGGGTCAATGAGCAGTTCTTC
CASSHHGVNEQFF
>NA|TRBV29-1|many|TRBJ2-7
TGCAGCGTTGAAGGTGGCGGAGGACGCGAGCAGTACTTC
CSVEGGGGREQYF
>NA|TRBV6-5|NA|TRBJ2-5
TGTGCCAGCAGTTTTACACAGGGAAGCCAAGAGACCCAGTACTTC
CASSFTQGSQETQYF
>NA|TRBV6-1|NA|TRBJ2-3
TGTGCCAGCAGCCAAAGGGACACAGATACGCAGTATTTT
CASSQRDTDTQYF
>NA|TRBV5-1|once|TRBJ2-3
TGCGCCAGCAGGTCCACCGGGACTAGCACAGATACGCAGTATTTT
CASRSTGTSTDTQYF
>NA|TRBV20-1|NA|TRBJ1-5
TGCAGTGCTGCTCGGGCAGACTATAGCAATCAGCCCCAGCATTTT
CSAARADYSNQPQHF
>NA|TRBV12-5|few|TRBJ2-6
TGTGCTAGTGGTTTGGCCCACCGGTCTGGGGCCAACGTCCTGACTTTC
CASGLAHRSGANVLTF
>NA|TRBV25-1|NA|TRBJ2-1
TGTGCCAGCAGTCTCAGGGAAGGGGATGAGCAGTTCTTC
CASSLREGDEQFF
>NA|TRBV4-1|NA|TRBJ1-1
TGCGCCAGCAGCCAAGGAACGGGGCCGAACACTGAAGCTTTCTTT
CASSQGTGPNTEAFF
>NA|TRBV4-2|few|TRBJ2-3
TGTGCCAGCAGCCATCCTCGACCCACGGGAGCCTCTGTAGATACGCAGTATTTT
CASSHPRPTGASVDTQYF
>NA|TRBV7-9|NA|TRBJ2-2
TGTGCCAGCAGCTTGACTAGCGGGGAGCTGTTTTTT
CASSLTSGELFF
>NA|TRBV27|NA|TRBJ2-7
TGTGCCAGCAGTTTTGGTAGTTTTGCCCATTACGAGCAGTACTTC
CASSFGSFAHYEQYF
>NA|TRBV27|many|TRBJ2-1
TGTGCCAGCAGTCGGACTGGCAATGAGCAGTTCTTC
CASSRTGNEQFF
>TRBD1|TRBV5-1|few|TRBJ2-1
TGCGCCAGCAGTCCTTCGCCGGGACAGGGGGCCTACAATGAGCAGTTCTTC
CASSPSPGQGAYNEQFF
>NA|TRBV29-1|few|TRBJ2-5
TGCAGCGTTGAAGATGTCAGGGGCCAAGAGACCCAGTACTTC
CSVEDVRGQETQYF
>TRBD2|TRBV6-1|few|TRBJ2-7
TGTGCCAGCCAAGGACTAGCGGGAGGTTCGATCGACGAGCAGTACTTC
CASQGLAGGSIDEQYF
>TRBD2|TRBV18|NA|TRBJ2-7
TGTGCCAGCTCAGAGGCTAGCGGGAGATTCGAGCAGTACTTC
CASSEASGRFEQYF
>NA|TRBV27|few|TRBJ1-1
TGTGCCAGCAGGAAACAGGGCGTAGCTTTCTTT
CASRKQGVAFF
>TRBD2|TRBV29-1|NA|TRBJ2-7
TGCAGCGTTGGTGTGGCGGGAGGGATCGACGAGCAGTACTTC
CSVGVAGGIDEQYF
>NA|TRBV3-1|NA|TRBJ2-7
TGTGCCACCGCCCCGGGCCCTAGGCCCTACGAGCAGTACTTC
CATAPGPRPYEQYF
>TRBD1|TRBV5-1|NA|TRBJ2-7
TGCGCCAGCAGCTTCGAGACAGGGGGTAGCGAGCAGTACTTC
CASSFETGGSEQYF
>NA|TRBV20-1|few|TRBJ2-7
TGCAGTGCCGACCGGGACAAGGTCTACGAGCAGTACTTC
CSADRDKVYEQYF
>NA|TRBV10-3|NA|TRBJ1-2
TGTGCCATCAGTGAGTCAAATACAGGGATAGACTTCTATGGCTACACCTTC
CAISESNTGIDFYGYTF
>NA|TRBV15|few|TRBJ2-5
TGTGCCACCGAGGAGCGGAGCTTCCAAGAGACCCAGTACTTC
CATEERSFQETQYF